These 27 T cell receptor beta chains came from one sample sequenced in a study of CD8+CD57+ T cells in acquired aplastic anemia. CDR3 and TCR beta VDJ profiling relied on genomic DNA as the template. TCRdb analysed the reads with MiXCR anew, one entry per CDR3 protein. Of 250,000 or so distinct CDR3 sequences in the sample, around half were seen once. Previously, flow cytometry had revealed CD8+CD57+ cell expansion in the patients chosen for sequencing. The sample consisted of sorted CD4+, CD8+, or CD8+CD57+ T cells (not recorded which) from PBMCs. These TCRs come from a human donor with aplastic anemia.

The V gene is TRBV24-1, the J gene TRBJ2-7; D gene uncertain. V lost 4 bases, J lost 3 bases, and 6 bases lay in between. Germline lookup yields CDR1 KGHDR and CDR2 SFDVKD. This CDR3 has 12 residues. This chain's CDR3 is CATSEDHYEQYF. The DNA of the CDR3 is TGTGCCACCAGTGAAGACCACTACGAGCAGTACTTC.

This clonotype was seen many times. This chain links TRBV9 with TRBJ2-1; D not certain. V shed 0 bases and J shed 3 bases, with 10 bases lying between them. This CDR3 contains 15 residues. Germline V gene sequence: CDR1 SGDLS, CDR2 YYNGEE. The CDR3 nucleotides are TGTGCCAGCAGCGTAGGCCTAACTAACTACAATGAGCAGTTCTTC. The encoded protein is CASSVGLTNYNEQFF.

This clonotype was seen ten or more times. The chain is built from TRBV6-5 and TRBJ2-7; D is uncertain. The germline V and J ends were trimmed by 2 bases and 5 bases, with 13 bases remaining between them. Germline V gene data show CDR1 as MNHEY and CDR2 as SVGAGI. This CDR3 region has 14 residues. CDR3 protein: CASSYGSRSHEQYF. DNA for the CDR3: TGTGCCAGCAGTTACGGGTCCAGGTCCCACGAGCAGTACTTC.

This chain connects TRBV29-1 to TRBJ2-7, with D perhaps being TRBD1 or TRBD2 (5 bases each). CDR3 length: 12 residues. In germline, CDR1 is SQVTM, CDR2 ANQGSEA. Trimming took 3 bases from V and 7 from J, leaving 13 bases between them. This CDR3 reads CSVDGAEREQYV. CDR3 nucleotide sequence: TGCAGCGTTGACGGGGCCGAGAGGGAGCAGTACGTC.

This clonotype was seen many times. This chain links TRBV10-3 with TRBJ1-2; D gene ambiguous. Germline CDR1 reads ENHRY; CDR2 reads SYGVKD. Trimming took 3 bases from V and 7 from J, leaving 15 bases between them. The CDR3 runs 14 residues. The CDR3 is CAISDRMEGSGYTF. As DNA, the CDR3 is TGTGCCATCAGTGATCGAATGGAGGGTTCTGGCTACACCTTC.

In its sample, this clonotype was seen many times. This chain joins TRBV9 and TRBJ2-2; perhaps TRBD2 as D (6 bases). Germline assignment: CDR1 SGDLS and CDR2 YYNGEE. Trimming removed 2 bases at V and 7 bases at J, with 9 bases between. The CDR3 is 13 residues long. The CDR3 here is CASSVSGRGELFF. CDR3 nucleotide sequence: TGTGCCAGCAGCGTGAGCGGGCGCGGGGAGCTGTTTTTT. Full variable domain (missing parts from reference TRBV9 and TRBJ2-2): DSGVTQTPKHLITATGQRVTLRCSPRSGDLSVYWYQQSLDQGLQFLIQYYNGEERAKGNILERFSAQQFPDLHSELNLSSLELGDSALYFCASSVSGRGELFFGEGSRLTVL.

This chain joins TRBV7-2 and TRBJ1-2; 7 bases match TRBD1. This CDR3 has 13 residues. Germline assignment: CDR1 SGHTA and CDR2 FQGNSA. V lost 5 bases to trimming and J lost 4 bases; unmatched junction nucleotides: 4. CDR3 in DNA: TGTGCCAGCAGCGACCGGGACAGCTATGGCTACACCTTC. Amino acids: CASSDRDSYGYTF.

With regard to this clonotype: The CDR3 does not close with the conserved phenylalanine or tryptophan, likely indicating a read error. The chain couples TRBV7-9 to TRBJ1-1, with a weak D call TRBD1 (6 bases). The CDR3 loop spans 13 amino acids. V was shortened by 5 bases and J by 9 bases, with 16 bases between the two germline ends. CDR1 and CDR2 (germline): SEHNR, FQNEAQ (reference sequence). In DNA form, the CDR3 reads TGTGCCAGCAGCCGTAGACCAGGGGAGAAAGCTTTCCTC. Protein product: CASSRRPGEKAFL.

There are many counts of this clonotype. The CDR3 loop reads CASSYLGGGGNTIYF. Here the CDR3 DNA reads TGTGCCAGCAGTTACTTAGGTGGCGGAGGAAACACCATATATTTT. V and J are TRBV6-6 and TRBJ1-3, with D hard to call. V was trimmed by 1 base and J by 4 bases, leaving 11 bases between them. The CDR3 is 15 residues long. Germline CDR1 reads MNHNY; CDR2 reads SVGAGI (reference sequence).

This clonotype was seen many times. The chain uses TRBV7-9 and TRBJ2-7; 11 positions agree with TRBD2. Germline trimming cut 5 bases from V and 1 base from J; bases unmatched to any gene: 7. Per germline, CDR1 SEHNR and CDR2 FQNEAQ (reference sequence). This CDR3 region has 16 residues. CDR3 sequence: CASSPTGTSGSYEQYF. CDR3 sequence (DNA): TGTGCCAGCAGCCCTACCGGGACTAGCGGTTCCTACGAGCAGTACTTC.

Concerning this clonotype: Its ends do not fully match the called genes, so a read error is possible. The rearrangement joins TRBV15 to TRBJ1-1; 7 nucleotides match TRBD1. Germline CDR1 and CDR2: LNHNV and YYDKDF (reference sequence). This CDR3 comprises 15 residues. The CDR3 spells CATSRDRDRPTEALF. CDR3 sequence (DNA): TGTGCCACCAGCAGAGATAGGGACAGACCCACTGAAGCTCTCTTT. Looking up the rest from reference TRBV15 and TRBJ1-1 gives the full variable domain: DAMVIQNPRYQVTQFGKPVTLSCSQTLNHNVMYWYQQKSSQAPKLLFHYYDKDFNNEADTPDNFQSRRPNTSFCFLDIRSPGLGDTAMYLCATSRDRDRPTEALFGQGTRLTVV.

The chain links TRBV7-3 to TRBJ2-6; 11 bases align to TRBD1. CDR1 SGHTA and CDR2 FQGTGA come from the germline V gene. V gave up 5 bases and J gave up 2 bases; unmatched junction bases: 2. The CDR3 totals 16 residues. CDR3 sequence reads: CASSRDRGTGANVLTF. The CDR3 DNA sequence: TGTGCCAGCAGCCGGGACAGGGGGACTGGGGCCAACGTCCTGACTTTC.

The J gene is TRBJ2-7, the V gene TRBV14, with D possibly being TRBD2 (5 bases). From germline, CDR1 is SGHDN and CDR2 FVKESK. Trimming removed 3 bases from V and 3 bases from J, with 12 bases in between. The CDR3 runs 14 residues. CDR3 sequence reads: CASSQGSGNYEQYF. For the CDR3, the DNA is TGTGCCAGCAGCCAGGGGAGCGGCAACTACGAGCAGTACTTC.

This sequence joins TRBV20-1 and TRBJ2-5; TRBD2 matches 12 bases. The germline V gene encodes CDR1 DFQATT and CDR2 SNEGSKA (reference sequence). The V gene end was trimmed by 1 base and the J gene end by 2 bases; junction bases not matched to a gene: 5. CDR3 length: 16 residues. DNA of the CDR3: TGCAGTGCTAGAGGGACTAGCGGGACTACACAAGAGACCCAGTACTTC. Protein sequence: CSARGTSGTTQETQYF.

There are many counts of this clonotype. This chain connects TRBV30 to TRBJ1-1; D is unresolved. CDR1 is GTSNPN, CDR2 SVGIG, per germline (reference sequence). The CDR3 is made up of 12 amino acids. V was trimmed by 3 bases and J by 3 bases, leaving 8 bases between them. The CDR3 loop reads CAWREGYTEAFF. The CDR3 DNA reads as TGTGCCTGGAGAGAAGGTTACACTGAAGCTTTCTTT.

Here the CDR3 DNA reads TGTGCCAGCAGCTTCTTTAAGTGGCAGGGACAAGAGACCCAGTACTTC. Translation gives CASSFFKWQGQETQYF. The chain is built from TRBV7-9 and TRBJ2-5; a weak D match, TRBD1 (5 bases). Germline assignment: CDR1 SEHNR and CDR2 FQNEAQ (reference sequence). The CDR3 totals 16 residues. V lost 3 bases and J 2 bases, leaving 16 bases between the germline ends. Combining the CDR3 with reference TRBV7-9 and TRBJ2-5 gives the whole variable domain DTGVSQNPRHKITKRGQNVTFRCDPISEHNRLYWYRQTLGQGPEFLTYFQNEAQLEKSRLLSDRFSAERPKGSFSTLEIQRTEQGDSAMYLCASSFFKWQGQETQYFGPGTRLLVL.

This clonotype was counted between two and nine times. This chain uses TRBV20-1 with TRBJ2-7; D not resolved. The CDR3 is 11 residues long. The germline CDR1 and CDR2 sequences are DFQATT and SNEGSKA (reference sequence). V was trimmed by 5 bases and J by 4 bases, leaving 9 bases between them. The CDR3 sequence is CSADGPYEQYF. Here the CDR3 DNA reads TGCAGTGCTGATGGACCGTACGAGCAGTACTTC.

This rearrangement joins TRBV5-1 to TRBJ1-3, with D possibly being TRBD1 (5 bases). The CDR3 length is 16 residues. The V end was cut by 2 bases, the J end by 0 bases, with 12 bases between. Germline CDR1 reads SGHRS; CDR2 reads YFSETQ. The DNA for the CDR3 is TGCGCCAGCAGCTTAGGGGCAGGCCGCTCTGGAAACACCATATATTTT. Translating it yields CASSLGAGRSGNTIYF.

This clonotype was seen repeatedly, ten times or more. The chain carries TRBV9 and TRBJ1-1; D unresolved. Trimming pared 0 bases from V and 1 base from J, leaving 7 bases between. The CDR3 consists of 14 residues. CDR1 is SGDLS, CDR2 YYNGEE, per germline. The CDR3 coding sequence is TGTGCCAGCAGCGTAGTGGGCAGGAACACTGAAGCTTTCTTT. Protein sequence: CASSVVGRNTEAFF.

This clonotype occurred a few times. A much larger clone is a single base away; this may be a read error. Because the CDR3 is missing its conserved closing phenylalanine or tryptophan, this is likely a read error. V gene TRBV2 combines with J gene TRBJ2-1; D remains unclear. V was cut by 2 bases and J by 2 bases, with 10 bases left in between. The CDR3 has 15 amino acids. Germline V gene lookup returns CDR1 SNHLY and CDR2 FYNNEI. The CDR3 DNA is TGTGCCAGCAGTGAATACGTGTCCCCCTACAATGAGCAGTTCTCC. This encodes CASSEYVSPYNEQFS.

A few counts support this clonotype. The rearrangement joins TRBV27 to TRBJ1-4; 8 bases align to TRBD1. This CDR3 has 17 residues. The germline gives CDR1 MNHEY, CDR2 SMNVEV (reference sequence). J lost 10 bases, V lost 2 bases, and 15 bases had no gene match. The CDR3, as DNA: TGTGCCAGCAGTTTAAACTCCTACAGGGGGTATGTGGGAAAACTGTTTTTT. Translation gives CASSLNSYRGYVGKLFF.

A note on this clonotype: A much larger clone lies one base from this, so it may be a read error. DNA of the CDR3: TGTGCCAGCAGCCAAGCGACTAGCGGTCTCTACGAGCGGTACTTC. Translation gives CASSQATSGLYERYF. The chain couples TRBV4-2 to TRBJ2-7, with 9 bases that match TRBD2. This CDR3 spans 15 amino acids. Germline V gives CDR1 LGHNA, CDR2 YNFKEQ.

This rearrangement joins TRBV5-6 to TRBJ2-1; D is unresolved. The germline V gene encodes CDR1 SGHDT and CDR2 YYEEEE. Trimming stripped 1 base from V and 8 bases from J, with 16 bases between. This CDR3 is 15 amino acids long. As DNA, the CDR3 is TGTGCCAGCAGCTTGTATCAGCAACTCGTGGATGAGCAGTTCTTC. This codes for CASSLYQQLVDEQFF.

This chain connects TRBV7-3 to TRBJ1-1, with D unresolved. The CDR3 loop spans 17 amino acids. Trimming removed 11 bases at V and 1 base at J, with 26 bases between. Germline V gene data show CDR1 as SGHTA and CDR2 as FQGTGA. CDR3 region: CAPPGRGPLGSNTEAFF. Here the CDR3 DNA reads TGTGCCCCTCCGGGTCGCGGACCTCTGGGGTCGAACACTGAAGCTTTCTTT.

The gene calls are TRBV25-1 and TRBJ1-1, with D perhaps matching TRBD1 (6 bases). The CDR3 has 15 amino acids. Deletions cut 7 bases from V and 1 base from J, with 16 bases between. CDR1 and CDR2 (germline): MGHDK, SYGVNS. This chain's CDR3 is CASTRIGGQNTEAFF. CDR3 coding DNA: TGTGCCAGCACCCGAATTGGGGGCCAGAACACTGAAGCTTTCTTT.

This clonotype was recorded at least ten times. J is TRBJ2-2 and V is TRBV7-9; 7 positions agree with TRBD1. CDR1 and CDR2 (germline): SEHNR, FQNEAQ (reference sequence). The junction had 6 bases not matched to a gene; V was cut back by 5 bases and J by 6 bases. The CDR3 is made up of 14 amino acids. The DNA for the CDR3 is TGTGCCAGCAGCGCTAGTGACAGGGCCGGGGAGCTGTTTTTT. Translation: CASSASDRAGELFF.

This clonotype has at least ten counts. V gene TRBV20-1 combines with J gene TRBJ2-7; 7 bases are shared with TRBD1. This CDR3 is built from 13 residues. V lost 7 bases to trimming and J lost 2 bases; unmatched junction nucleotides: 8. Germline values: CDR1 DFQATT, CDR2 SNEGSKA (reference sequence). The CDR3 spells CSVPYGTAYEQYF. DNA for the CDR3: TGCAGTGTACCGTATGGGACAGCCTACGAGCAGTACTTC.